The 9 T cell receptor beta chains in this list originate from one sample, sequenced in a study of OX40 agonist ivuxolimab in advanced cancers. Assay: immunoSEQ multiplex PCR; the TCRdb copy retains only in-frame clones and omits some. This sample has around 41,000 clones, with approximately 90% found just once. The sample in question was CD4+ or CD8+ T cells sorted from blood, obtained in a trial of the OX40 agonist ivuxolimab. These receptor sequences come from an adult with an advanced solid tumor such as melanoma, head and neck, liver or kidney cancer.

This chain joins TRBV11-2 and TRBJ2-5; D may match TRBD1 or TRBD2 (5 bases each). V lost 3 bases and J lost 5, with 7 bases in between. This CDR3 spans 12 amino acids. Germline loops: CDR1 SGHAT, CDR2 FQNNGV. This chain's CDR3 is CASSFWDETQYF. CDR3 bases: TGTGCCAGCAGCTTTTGGGACGAGACCCAGTACTTC.

The chain employs TRBV7-6 and TRBJ1-1; no firm D call. This CDR3 has 13 residues. Germline loops: CDR1 SGHVS, CDR2 FNYEAQ. V was pared by 3 bases and J by 5 bases, with 10 bases between. The chain's CDR3 is CASSFGWGTEAFF. Here the CDR3 DNA reads TGTGCCAGCAGCTTCGGGTGGGGAACTGAAGCTTTCTTT.

The V gene is TRBV18, the J gene TRBJ1-1; the match to TRBD1 covers 8 bases. Germline trimming cut 7 bases from V and 1 base from J; bases unmatched to any gene: 5. This CDR3 contains 14 residues. Germline V gene sequence: CDR1 KGHSH, CDR2 LQKENI. The chain's CDR3 is CASLKDRANTEAFF. For the CDR3, the DNA is TGTGCCAGCTTAAAGGACAGGGCGAACACTGAAGCTTTCTTT.

The J gene is TRBJ2-5, the V gene TRBV6-6; TRBD2 aligns across 7 bases. The length of the CDR3 is 14 residues. Looked up from germline, CDR1 is MNHNY and CDR2 is SVGAGI (reference sequence). Trimming removed 8 bases from V and 6 bases from J; junction bases left unmatched: 12. Written as DNA, the CDR3 is TGTGCCAGCGGGAGGCCCGGGGAGGGGAAGACCCAGTACTTC. It is translated as CASGRPGEGKTQYF.

CDR3 nucleotide sequence: TGTGCCAGCAGCCAGAACACCGGGGAGCTGTTTTTT. Protein product: CASSQNTGELFF. The rearrangement uses TRBV6-6 and TRBJ2-2; no reliable D call. V lost 6 bases to trimming and J lost 1 base, with 3 bases between them. The CDR3 loop spans 12 amino acids. Per germline, CDR1 MNHNY and CDR2 SVGAGI (reference sequence).

The rearrangement links TRBV7-3 to TRBJ1-5; no definite D call. Germline V gives CDR1 SGHTA, CDR2 FQGTGA. Trimming cost V 2 bases and J 4 bases, with 6 bases left between them. The CDR3 extends over 13 amino acids. DNA of the CDR3: TGTGCCAGCAGCTTACAGGAGAATCAGCCCCAGCATTTT. The encoded protein is CASSLQENQPQHF. The full variable domain, in which reference TRBV7-3 and TRBJ1-5 provide the parts outside the CDR3, is GAGVSQTPSNKVTEKGKYVELRCDPISGHTALYWYRQSLGQGPEFLIYFQGTGAADDSGLPNDRFFAVRPEGSVSTLKIQRTERGDSAVYLCASSLQENQPQHFGDGTRLSIL.

This clone has only a few counts. The chain carries TRBV20-1 and TRBJ2-7; no clear D. Trimming took 8 bases from V and 5 from J, leaving 13 bases between them. The CDR3 sequence is 11 residues long. The germline gives CDR1 DFQATT, CDR2 SNEGSKA (reference sequence). CDR3 bases: TGCAGTCCCCTTTGGAAGAACGAGCAGTACTTC. As protein: CSPLWKNEQYF.

The chain combines TRBV6-1 with TRBJ2-5, with TRBD1 as a possible D gene (6 bases). The last part of the DNA fits TRBJ2-7 better; the J call may be wrong. The CDR3 extends over 13 amino acids. The germline gives CDR1 MNHNS, CDR2 SASEGT. The CDR3 sequence is CASTPGEAYEQYF. CDR3 coding DNA: TGTGCCAGCACGCCAGGGGAAGCCTACGAGCAGTACTTC.

The genes are TRBV27 and TRBJ2-1; TRBD2 matches at 10 bases. J lost 4 bases, V lost 3 bases, and 6 bases had no gene match. The CDR3 loop spans 16 amino acids. Germline-derived CDR1 and CDR2 are MNHEY and SMNVEV (reference sequence). CDR3 sequence: CASSFKGLASYNEQFF. The DNA of the CDR3 is TGTGCCAGCAGTTTTAAGGGACTAGCGAGTTACAATGAGCAGTTCTTC.